The next 24 T cell receptor beta chains were all read from a single sample in a study of tissue T cells after allogeneic stem cell transplantation. Sequenced by immunoSEQ multiplex PCR; TCRdb stores in-frame clones only, minus some. The sample holds more than 40,000 clones, approximately 73% seen once. Sequenced input: sorted cells pooled from one or two spleens. The receptors originated from a pool of C57BL/6 mice in good health.

Details on this clone: Genes and germline come from the mouse. The CDR3 goes on 1 residue after the read ends, and that part is filled in from the germline J gene. This chain links TRBV13-2 with TRBJ2-4, with 10 bases matching TRBD2. Trimming removed 2 bases from V and 3 bases from J; junction bases left unmatched: 0. CDR3 size: 14 residues. Germline V CDR1 and CDR2: NNHNN, SYGAGS (reference sequence). The chain's CDR3 is CASGEGLGQNTLYF. The CDR3 DNA, read in part, is TGTGCCAGCGGTGAGGGACTGGGGCAAAACACCTTGTAC.

As to this clone: Any gene name here is a mouse gene name. The read terminates 1 residue before the CDR3 end, so the remaining end is supplied by the germline J gene. The chain couples TRBV13-3 to TRBJ1-4; 8 bases are a match to TRBD1. This CDR3 has 16 residues. Germline V gives CDR1 NNHDY, CDR2 SYVADS. J was trimmed by 0 bases and V by 0 bases; bases with no gene match: 1. The chain's CDR3 is CASSDGDRFSNERLFF. The DNA read from the CDR3 is TGTGCCAGCAGTGATGGGGACAGGTTTTCCAACGAAAGATTATTT.

On this clone itself: The gene symbols are mouse symbols. The read comes to an end 1 residue before the CDR3 does, leaving the germline J gene to fill in the end. This chain connects TRBV20 to TRBJ1-4; TRBD1 aligns across 10 bases. Germline CDR1 reads GFQATS; CDR2 reads STVNSAI. J lost 6 bases, V lost 6 bases, and 1 base had no gene match. The CDR3 runs to 12 residues. This CDR3 is CGAGQGYERLFF. CDR3 DNA (partial): TGTGGTGCGGGACAGGGGTACGAAAGATTATTT.

This clone was found once. Gene names refer to mouse genes. The CDR3 end is not reached by the read, which stops 1 residue before it; the germline J gene fills it in. Additional DNA sequences in this sample encode the identical CDR3. V is TRBV19 and J is TRBJ1-3, with a possible D match to TRBD1 (5 bases). CDR1 and CDR2 (germline): FNHDT, SITEND (reference sequence). The CDR3 length is 14 residues. Between the trimmed V and J ends, which lost 2 bases and 2 bases, there was a span of 8 bases. CDR3 sequence: CASSIQGAGNTLYF. The sequenced part of the CDR3 DNA is TGTGCCAGCAGTATTCAAGGGGCTGGAAATACGCTCTAT.

Concerning this clone: Gene labels here are mouse ones. The sequenced fragment ends 1 residue before the CDR3 boundary, so the rest is inferred from the germline J gene. The V call is TRBV3, the J call TRBJ2-7; D unresolved. Per germline, CDR1 SNHLY and CDR2 FYNGKV (reference sequence). The CDR3 consists of 14 residues. The V gene lost 3 bases and the J gene lost 0 bases, with 9 bases spanning the gap. The covered CDR3 bases are TGTGCCAGCAGCTTCCCGAAGAGCTCCTATGAACAGTAC. Its translation is CASSFPKSSYEQY. The whole CDR3 protein is CASSFPKSSYEQYF. Full variable domain (missing parts from reference TRBV3 and TRBJ2-7): GPKVLQIPSHQIIDMGQMVTLNCDPVSNHLYFYWYKQILGQQMEFLVNFYNGKVMEKSKLFKDQFSVERPDGSYFTLKIQPTALEDSAVYFCASSFPKSSYEQYFGPGTRLTVL.

Concerning this clone itself: All gene names here are mouse names. The CDR3 end falls 1 residue outside the read, so it is completed with the germline J gene. This chain connects TRBV5 to TRBJ2-1; tentatively, D is TRBD1 or TRBD2 (5 bases each). This CDR3 region has 15 residues. Germline V gives CDR1 LGHNA, CDR2 YNLKQL (reference sequence). Trimming took off 1 base at V and 3 bases at J, with 10 bases between the two ends. CDR3 region: CASSQGRGTYAEQFF. The sequenced CDR3 bases are TGTGCCAGCAGCCAAGGACGGGGGACCTATGCTGAGCAGTTC.

Of note for this clone: The genes are named according to mouse. The CDR3 end is not reached by the read, which stops 1 residue before it; the germline J gene fills it in. The J gene is TRBJ1-3, the V gene TRBV26; D not certain. V lost 4 bases to trimming and J lost 0 bases, with 7 bases between them. Germline V gene data show CDR1 as KGHPV and CDR2 as FQNQEV (reference sequence). This CDR3 comprises 14 residues. The part of the CDR3 DNA that was read is TGTGCCAGCAGTCCCGGATATTCTGGAAATACGCTCTAT. This encodes CASSPGYSGNTLY. The CDR3, in full, reads CASSPGYSGNTLYF.

Of note for this clone: The germline and genes are mouse ones. The read ends 1 residue before the CDR3 terminus; that terminus is restored from the germline J gene. V is TRBV5 and J is TRBJ1-4, with D tentatively TRBD1 (6 bases). The length of the CDR3 is 17 residues. The germline V gene has CDR1 LGHNA and CDR2 YNLKQL (reference sequence). V lost 0 bases to trimming and J lost 1 base, with 12 bases between them. The sequenced part of the CDR3 DNA is TGTGCCAGCAGCCAAGAAAGGGGGACACATTCCAACGAAAGATTATTT. This translates into CASSQERGTHSNERLF. The whole CDR3 sequence is CASSQERGTHSNERLFF.

A remark on this clone: Mouse gene names apply. The read terminates 1 residue before the CDR3 end, so the remaining end is supplied by the germline J gene. The sample contains more than one DNA sequence encoding this CDR3. The chain has TRBV3 and TRBJ2-5; no definite D call. V lost 3 bases and J lost 3, with 7 bases in between. Germline V gene sequence: CDR1 SNHLY, CDR2 FYNGKV (reference sequence). CDR3 length: 13 amino acids. The CDR3 is CASSLVGQDTQYF. The covered CDR3 bases are TGTGCCAGCAGCTTGGTGGGTCAAGACACCCAGTAC.

As concerns this clone: Mouse names are used for the genes. The CDR3 is cut off 1 residue early in the read; its end comes from the germline J gene. The chain carries TRBV19 and TRBJ2-1; 7 bases agree with TRBD2. CDR1 is FNHDT, CDR2 SITEND, per germline (reference sequence). The junction had 4 bases not matched to a gene; V was cut back by 4 bases and J by 0 bases. The CDR3 length is 15 residues. CDR3 sequence reads: CASSPTGINYAEQFF. The CDR3 DNA, read in part, is TGTGCCAGCAGTCCGACTGGGATTAACTATGCTGAGCAGTTC.

On this clone: Here the gene names and germline are mouse. The sequenced fragment ends 1 residue before the CDR3 boundary, so the rest is inferred from the germline J gene. The chain joins TRBV1 to TRBJ2-7; the D gene could be TRBD1 or TRBD2 (5 bases each). Germline CDR1 and CDR2: NSQYPW and LRSPGD (reference sequence). The CDR3 is made up of 14 amino acids. V lost 0 bases, J lost 2 bases, and 8 bases lay in between. CDR3 sequence reads: CTCSADAGAYEQYF. The part of the CDR3 DNA that was read is TGCACCTGCAGTGCAGATGCGGGGGCCTATGAACAGTAC.

This clone was observed once. Mouse gene names apply. Sequencing ends 1 residue short of the CDR3 end; the germline J gene provides the rest. The J gene is TRBJ2-2, the V gene TRBV16; the match to TRBD2 covers 7 bases. Germline CDR1 is SGHSA and CDR2 is FRNQAP. CDR3 length equals 16 residues. Trimming cost V 0 bases and J 4 bases; bases outside gene matches: 5. The CDR3 spells CASSLDLGEGTGQLYF. The CDR3 bases that were read are TGTGCAAGCAGCTTAGATCTGGGGGAGGGCACCGGGCAGCTCTAC.

A remark on this clone: The listed genes are named as in mouse. The read halts 1 residue ahead of the CDR3 end, with the missing end drawn from the germline J gene. Other DNA sequences in the same sample also yield this CDR3. The V and J genes are TRBV1 and TRBJ2-4, with TRBD2 matching over 10 bases. The CDR3 has 15 residues. Germline V gene sequence: CDR1 NSQYPW, CDR2 LRSPGD (reference sequence). The trim removed 3 bases at V and 0 bases at J, leaving 0 bases unmatched. CDR3 loop: CTCSATGGSQNTLYF. The part of the CDR3 DNA that was read is TGCACCTGCAGTGCGACTGGGGGGAGTCAAAACACCTTGTAC.

This clone was observed once. Gene labels here are mouse ones. The read halts 1 residue ahead of the CDR3 end, with the missing end drawn from the germline J gene. This sequence joins TRBV2 and TRBJ1-1; 10 bases are a match to TRBD1. This CDR3 region has 14 residues. V shed 5 bases, J shed 4 bases, and the junction held 4 bases outside the gene matches. CDR1 and CDR2 from the germline V gene are LGHNA and YSYQKL. CDR3: CASSRTGGGTEVFF. The DNA read from the CDR3 is TGTGCCAGCAGCAGGACAGGGGGAGGCACAGAAGTCTTC.

In the case of this clone: Germline and genes: mouse. The part of the CDR3 DNA that was read is TGCTCCAGCAGTCCCGGACAAAACACAGAAGTCTTC. Amino acid sequence: CSSSPGQNTEVF. Given in full, the CDR3 is CSSSPGQNTEVFF. The chain recombines TRBV23 with TRBJ1-1; TRBD1, as called in the table, went unchecked against the DNA. With the read ending 1 residue before the CDR3 end, the germline J gene is used to fill in that end. This CDR3 is 13 amino acids long. Looked up from germline, CDR1 is KGHTA and CDR2 is FQNQQP.

A word on this clone: Mouse germline and gene names are used. The read ends 1 residue early relative to the CDR3; the germline J gene fills the gap. The chain combines TRBV20 with TRBJ2-5; no reliable D call. Trimming took off 1 base at V and 5 bases at J, with 7 bases between the two ends. The CDR3 loop spans 12 amino acids. Germline V CDR1 and CDR2: GFQATS, STVNSAI. CDR3 sequence: CGARVGGDTQYF. The sequenced CDR3 bases are TGTGGTGCTAGGGTGGGAGGAGACACCCAGTAC.

As to this clone: Here the gene names and germline are mouse. CDR3 amino acids: CASSRDRANTGQLYF. The DNA read from the CDR3 is TGTGCCAGCAGTCGGGACAGAGCAAACACCGGGCAGCTCTAC. J is TRBJ2-2 and V is TRBV15, with 7 positions matching TRBD1. The read stops 1 residue short of the end of the CDR3; the missing end is completed from the germline J gene. The CDR3 runs to 15 residues. CDR1 and CDR2 from the germline V gene are SGHND and FRSKSL. V dropped 5 bases and J dropped 0; count of bases not matched to a gene: 3.

In the case of this clone: These gene names are mouse names. The read terminates 1 residue ahead of where the CDR3 ends, so the germline J gene completes it. The chain recombines TRBV13-2 with TRBJ2-5; D unresolved. The V gene's germline CDR1 is NNHNN and CDR2 SYGAGS (reference sequence). The CDR3 spans 14 residues. The ends were cut back, 0 bases at V and 3 bases at J, with 8 bases in the middle. The sequenced CDR3 bases are TGTGCCAGCGGTGATGCCCCAGATCAAGACACCCAGTAC. This gives the protein CASGDAPDQDTQY. The complete CDR3 reads CASGDAPDQDTQYF.

There are a few counts of this clone. Here the gene names and germline are mouse. CDR3 sequence: CTCSAADRYEQYF. The DNA read from the CDR3 is TGCACCTGCAGTGCAGCCGACAGATATGAACAGTAC. This chain links TRBV1 with TRBJ2-7; weak D call: TRBD1 (5 bases). The read ends 1 residue shy of where the CDR3 ends; the end is completed using the germline J gene. Germline-derived CDR1 and CDR2 are NSQYPW and LRSPGD (reference sequence). The V end lost 1 base, the J end lost 4 bases, and 8 bases lay between the germline ends. The CDR3 has 13 residues.

Points on this clone: Gene and germline names: mouse. The read terminates 1 residue ahead of where the CDR3 ends, so the germline J gene completes it. The chain carries TRBV16 and TRBJ2-3; D not resolved. Germline V gene sequence: CDR1 SGHSA, CDR2 FRNQAP. There are 13 residues in the CDR3. V lost 5 bases and J lost 2, with 8 bases in between. CDR3 DNA (partial): TGTGCAAGCAGCCGGTACAATGCAGAAACGCTGTAT. Translation: CASSRYNAETLY. The full CDR3 sequence reads CASSRYNAETLYF.

Concerning this clone itself: The germline and genes are mouse ones. The read ends 1 residue before the CDR3 terminus; that terminus is restored from the germline J gene. This sample includes further DNA sequences coding for the same CDR3. V usage is TRBV13-1 and J usage is TRBJ1-1, with D possibly TRBD1 on 5 matching bases. The CDR3 length is 11 residues. V was clipped by 5 bases and J by 9 bases, with 11 bases between them. Looked up from germline, CDR1 is NSHNY and CDR2 is SYGAGN. CDR3 region: CASSDPGQVFF. The CDR3 bases that were read are TGTGCCAGCAGCGATCCGGGGCAAGTCTTC.

Turning to this clone: Here the gene names and germline are mouse. Coverage ceases 1 residue before the CDR3 finishes, and the germline J gene fills in the end. The chain combines TRBV15 with TRBJ1-3, with D hard to call. This CDR3 is built from 15 residues. Germline V lookup: CDR1 SGHND, CDR2 FRSKSL. Trimming removed 1 base at V and 0 bases at J, with 7 bases between. CDR3 DNA (partial): TGTGCCAGCAGTTTAGGTGGAATTTCTGGAAATACGCTCTAT. Encoded protein: CASSLGGISGNTLY. The full CDR3 sequence reads CASSLGGISGNTLYF.

Concerning this clone: Genes and germline come from the mouse. The CDR3 is cut off 1 residue early in the read; its end comes from the germline J gene. The rearrangement links TRBV12-1 to TRBJ2-2, with 10 positions matching TRBD1. This CDR3 has 16 residues. CDR1 SGHSN and CDR2 HYEKVE come from the germline V gene. The V segment lost 0 bases and the J segment 0 bases; nucleotides outside the gene matches: 0. Incomplete CDR3 DNA: TGTGCCAGCTCTCTCGGACAGGGGGCAAACACCGGGCAGCTCTAC. It specifies CASSLGQGANTGQLY. The CDR3 in full is CASSLGQGANTGQLYF.

As for this clone: Gene labels here are mouse ones. The missing CDR3 end, 1 residue past where the read stops, is filled in from the germline J gene. This chain joins TRBV2 and TRBJ2-5; weak D call: TRBD2 (6 bases). This CDR3 comprises 15 residues. V lost 0 bases and J 5 bases, leaving 12 bases between the germline ends. Germline-derived CDR1 and CDR2 are LGHNA and YSYQKL. CDR3 sequence reads: CASSQDGGRGDTQYF. The sequenced part of the CDR3 DNA is TGTGCCAGCAGCCAAGACGGGGGGAGAGGAGACACCCAGTAC.